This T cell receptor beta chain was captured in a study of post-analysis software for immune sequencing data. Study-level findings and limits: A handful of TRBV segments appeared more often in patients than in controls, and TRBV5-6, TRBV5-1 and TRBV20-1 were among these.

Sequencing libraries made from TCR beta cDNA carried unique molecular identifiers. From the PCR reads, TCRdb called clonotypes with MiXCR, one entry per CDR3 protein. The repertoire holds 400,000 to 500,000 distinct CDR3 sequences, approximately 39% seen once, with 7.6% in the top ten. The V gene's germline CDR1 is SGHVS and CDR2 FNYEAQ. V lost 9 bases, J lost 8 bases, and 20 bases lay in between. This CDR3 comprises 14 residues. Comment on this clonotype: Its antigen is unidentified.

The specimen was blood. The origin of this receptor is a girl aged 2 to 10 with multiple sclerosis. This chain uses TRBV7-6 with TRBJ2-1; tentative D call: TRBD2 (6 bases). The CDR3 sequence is CASKRRAKEDEQFF. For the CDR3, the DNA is TGTGCCAGTAAACGGAGGGCCAAGGAGGATGAGCAGTTCTTC.